This section outlines one T cell receptor beta chain sequence together with its context. Many counts were recorded for this clonotype. Its antigen is currently not known. No base-level quality is on record; no much larger clone is a single base apart. The data are from a study of identical twins (dated by TCRdb to the mid-2010s). General notes on the study: TCR alpha and beta repertoires from monozygotic twins, unrelated adults of various ages and cord blood were deep-sequenced to test whether fetal clonotypes persist. To rule out contamination, the twin experiments were replicated at different times with different library preparation protocols. Overall results and qualifications from the work: Abundant cord blood beta clonotypes had fewer insertions, young adult naive repertoires showed a similar but weaker trend, and memory repertoires showed no such trend. Invariant T cells such as MAIT and iNKT could partly confound zero-insertion analyses, though diverse VJ usage argued against this for most clonotypes. Recombination models systematically underestimated out-of-frame TCR alpha sharing in monozygotic twins but agreed with sharing between unrelated individuals. Excess twin sharing in beta out-of-frame sequences was weaker because fewer shared sequences lowered the signal-to-noise ratio. Compared with coincidental sharing between unrelated individuals, out-of-frame TCR alpha sequences shared between twins showed an excess of sequences with low generation probability. Because the same donors could not be followed over many years, the conclusions depended on cross-sectional statistical analysis.

Receptor amplification or capture employed 5' RACE. TCRdb shows the sequencer as Illumina HiSeq 2000. Template switching added a universal primer binding site, and the final cDNA carried a unique molecular identifier that allowed TCR cDNA molecules to be counted accurately. First-strand cDNA for TCR alpha and beta chains was synthesized from specific primers in the conserved constant-segment region. Each cDNA library was double barcoded, with a SMART-Mk sample barcode plus Illumina barcodes, to control for contamination. Two successive PCR steps introduced TruSeq adapter sequences along with Illumina sample barcodes. TCR alpha and beta cDNA libraries were sequenced on the Illumina HiSeq platform with custom primers. The original pipeline was this. MiGEC was used to process raw reads and extract unique molecular identifiers, and MiXCR was used to find CDR3 positions. Recombination models were inferred per individual with the repgenHMM and IGoR tools using an EM algorithm. Shared clonotype analysis was performed with the tcR package in R, normalizing sharing by the product of cloneset sizes. To study raw recombination free of thymic and clonal selection effects, out-of-frame nonproductive sequences were analyzed. TCRdb trimmed the raw reads at Q25, called clones with MiXCR and kept productive beta chains. Duplicate CDR3 protein sequences are folded into a single record with the most common DNA and genes. TCRdb's processing, not the authors', yielded these V and J calls. The sample profile shows about 700,000 distinct CDR3 sequences; about 9.4% of them were found once. The top ten constitute 0.75% to 1% of the sample.

Only healthy Caucasian donors were included. Three pairs of female monozygotic twins, all aged about 18 to 29 years, made up the twin cohort. Peripheral blood mononuclear cells were used as the source from which RNA for TCR libraries was isolated. This same sample was also part of a study on yellow fever vaccine responses in identical twins. As described in the second report: According to the authors, the vaccine-induced T cell response in identical twins seemed to be partly convergent and partly specific to each individual. The study precisely tracked vaccine-responding T cell clones in identical twins.

The source of this sequence is a woman younger than 30 in good health. Sequencing was done on a sample of PBMCs.

The DNA is TGTGCCAGCAGCATATTTGGGACCGGGGAGCTGTTTTTT. Its protein product is CASSIFGTGELFF. The chain was built from TRBV21-1 and TRBJ2-2. TRBV21-1 is assigned pseudogene status. Counted from cysteine to phenylalanine, this CDR3 has 13 amino acids. Only the CDR3 region is kept as DNA, spanning 39 bases read in frame from base 1.